Included here is one TCR beta chain sequence, with context. This sample is drawn from a study of blood T cell repertoires in COVID-19. Looking at the study overall: The United States, Italy and Spain provided the acute and convalescent COVID-19 samples. The analysed material was cDNA or gDNA that came from T cells, B-cell-depleted T cells, or PBMCs.

Per the germline V gene, CDR1 is SEHNR and CDR2 is FQNEAQ (reference sequence). Deletions cut 1 base from V and 5 bases from J, with 24 bases between. The CDR3 contains 18 residues. In the source study's methods: The authors estimated nucleated cell counts from reference gene primer amplification. Measured with immunoSEQ multiplex PCR; TCRdb has only the in-frame clones, and not every one. V and J calls and clone size follow that table, whereas D and trimming were derived from the DNA. This sample has about 140,000 clones; around 90% occur once, and the top ten carry around 4.6%. Sequences were obtained from peripheral blood. The chain joins TRBV7-9 to TRBJ2-7; possibly TRBD2 for D (6 bases). The source is a human donor in a cohort sampled during active COVID-19. The CDR3 reads CASSLVPLANYPLDEQYF. The CDR3 coding sequence is TGTGCCAGCAGCTTAGTTCCCCTAGCGAATTATCCCCTCGACGAGCAGTACTTC.